This T cell receptor beta chain was sequenced in a study of T-cell reconstitution after alpha-beta-depleted transplantation in children. Unique molecular identifiers were used to barcode this TCRbeta library. TCRdb re-derived calls from the PCR reads in MiXCR, one entry per CDR3 protein. The top ten clones hold around 2.2% of a sample with a few hundred thousand distinct CDR3 sequences, approximately 12% of them seen once. This clonotype was counted between two and nine times. This receptor was obtained from a male patient younger than 18 who had a stem cell transplant for acute myeloid leukemia, so the T cells may come from the graft donor. This specimen consisted of PBMCs, mostly from graft donor cells, obtained 360 days after TCRalphabeta/CD19-depleted stem cell transplant.

CDR3 residues: CATDIAGGPHNEQFF. DNA for the CDR3: TGTGCCACCGATATAGCGGGAGGGCCCCACAATGAGCAGTTCTTC. The rearrangement uses TRBV15 and TRBJ2-1; TRBD2 aligns across 11 bases. V was clipped by 8 bases and J by 5 bases; unmatched bases: 8. The germline gives CDR1 LNHNV, CDR2 YYDKDF (reference sequence). The CDR3 is 15 amino acids.